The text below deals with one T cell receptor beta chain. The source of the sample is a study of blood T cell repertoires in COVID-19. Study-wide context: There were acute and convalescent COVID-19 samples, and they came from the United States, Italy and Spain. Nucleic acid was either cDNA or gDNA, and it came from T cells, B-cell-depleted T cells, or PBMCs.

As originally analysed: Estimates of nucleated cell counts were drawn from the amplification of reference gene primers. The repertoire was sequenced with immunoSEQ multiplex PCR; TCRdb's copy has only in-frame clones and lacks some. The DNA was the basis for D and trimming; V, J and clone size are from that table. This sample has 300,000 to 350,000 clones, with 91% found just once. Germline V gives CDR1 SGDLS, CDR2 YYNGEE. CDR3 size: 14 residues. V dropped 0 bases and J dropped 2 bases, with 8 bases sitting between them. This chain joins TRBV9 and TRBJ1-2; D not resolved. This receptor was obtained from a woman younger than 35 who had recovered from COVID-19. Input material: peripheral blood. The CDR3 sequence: CASSVDPGNYGYTF. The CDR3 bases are TGTGCCAGCAGCGTAGATCCAGGAAACTATGGCTACACCTTC.